The source of this T cell receptor beta chain is a study of blood T cell repertoires in COVID-19 (dated by TCRdb to 2020 to 2022). Context from the whole study: The collaborator samples originated in the United States, Italy and Spain and spanned the acute and convalescent phases of COVID-19. The material from the prospective study consisted of cDNA or gDNA derived from T cells, B-cell-depleted T cells, or PBMCs. Subjects who had been exposed to COVID-19, were actively infected with it, or had recovered from it provided the deeply sampled blood TCRbeta repertoires that made up the dataset. The repertoires were released in a freely available public database intended as a resource for research on the immune response to SARS-CoV-2. The samples were drawn from two sources: the first 160 participants of the ongoing ImmuneRACE study, and approximately 1,300 subjects contributed by 6 global collaborators. A de-identified subject ID, COVID-19 status, age in years and sex were almost always included in the sample metadata. Where available, HLA class I and class II types were taken from metadata supplied by the sample provider and were not determined by assay-based typing. What the study reported, not specific to this receptor: The amount of clinical and demographic metadata varied by source and participant and was provided uncurated.

Whole blood was collected in K2EDTA tubes by collaborating institutions according to the institutions' own protocols. For TCRbeta analysis, collaborator samples were shipped as frozen whole blood, as isolated PBMCs, or as DNA extracted from either sample type. Details on this clone: Its antigen remains undetermined. The sample holds no much larger clone one base away, and base qualities are not on file.

CDR1 and CDR2, looked up from the germline V gene, are MNHEY and SVGAGI. V was cut back by 7 bases and J by 7 bases, leaving a gap of 16 bases between them. There are 14 amino acids in the CDR3, from cysteine to phenylalanine inclusive. The DNA shown is the 42-base CDR3, in frame from base 1. The immunoSEQ Assay, a bias-controlled multiplex PCR, was used to amplify TCRbeta CDR3 regions from genomic DNA. In the authors' own workflow: The number of nucleated cells in each sample was estimated from the amplification of reference gene primers within the assay. To quantify the absolute abundance of each unique TCRbeta CDR3 rearrangement, sequence reads were collapsed and filtered. For each sample, productive Simpson clonality was calculated by taking the square root of Simpson's diversity index across productive rearrangements. TCRdb took this table from immuneACCESS and kept in-frame rearrangements with V and J called. Such tables lack part of the clones; where checked against another copy, unresolved V genes explain under half of the gap, and the rest is unexplained. The V and J calls and the clone size are those of that table, but D and trimming were determined from the DNA. This sample comprises about 250,000 clones, 70% to 90% of them detected only once. The ten largest make up 3% of the sample.

The specimen sequenced was peripheral blood. This receptor was identified in a man in his late teens or twenties with active or convalescent COVID-19. Rearrangement joined TRBV6-5 to TRBJ1-4; tentative D gene TRBD1, with 5 bases matching. The CDR3 here reads CASTPGGGGEKLFF. The nucleotide sequence is TGTGCCAGCACCCCTGGGGGGGGTGGTGAAAAACTGTTTTTT.